Listed below are T cell receptor beta chains from one sample, sequenced in a study of HIV-infected patients and healthy controls. TCRdb ran MiXCR on the 5' RACE reads and lists one entry per CDR3 protein. This table holds 15,000 to 20,000 distinct CDR3 sequences, around 9.3% found once. The sample was blood. These receptors all stem from an adult in good health. Each CDR3 is given with its conserved first and last residue. A D gene is named only where the DNA matches it firmly. A clone size is listed for some rows: how often the clone was seen (once, few, many), or a class if it is expanded.

CASSQRNTGVDGYTF | TGTGCCAGCAGTCAACGAAATACAGGGGTTGATGGCTACACCTTC | TRBD1 | TRBV28 | - | TRBJ1-2
CASSYSGQGVSPLHF | TGTGCCAGCAGTTACTCCGGACAGGGGGTTTCACCCCTCCACTTT | TRBD1 | TRBV6-5 | many | TRBJ1-6
CASSSGVVPPDF | TGTGCCAGCAGTAGCGGAGTGGTTCCTCCGGATTTT | - | TRBV9 | - | TRBJ2-3
CSAVTGLRTSGPTDTQYF | TGCAGTGCTGTGACGGGGTTACGGACTAGCGGGCCCACAGATACGCAGTATTTT | TRBD2 | TRBV20-1 | - | TRBJ2-3
CASSSRGYEQYF | TGCGCCAGCAGCTCGCGGGGCTACGAGCAGTACTTC | - | TRBV4-1 | medium-sized | TRBJ2-7
CASKGVQETQYF | TGTGCCAGCAAAGGCGTTCAAGAGACCCAGTACTTC | - | TRBV7-6 | many | TRBJ2-5
CASSEVGAPNQPQHF | TGTGCCAGCAGTGAGGTAGGGGCTCCAAATCAGCCCCAGCATTTT | - | TRBV2 | many | TRBJ1-5
CASSFRPDHPSGGPTDTQYF | TGTGCCAGCAGTTTCCGACCAGACCACCCTAGCGGGGGGCCCACAGATACGCAGTATTTT | TRBD2 | TRBV6-2/TRBV6-3 | few | TRBJ2-3
CSVEQSGGPGDTQYF | TGCAGCGTTGAACAAAGCGGGGGGCCGGGAGATACGCAGTATTTT | TRBD2 | TRBV29-1 | medium-sized | TRBJ2-3
CASSPASGRTTEQFF | TGTGCCAGCAGCCCAGCTAGCGGGAGAACAACTGAGCAGTTCTTC | TRBD2 | TRBV11-2 | many | TRBJ2-1
CSARDNLAGAPDTQYF | TGCAGTGCTAGAGATAATCTAGCGGGTGCTCCAGATACGCAGTATTTT | TRBD2 | TRBV20-1 | many | TRBJ2-3
CASSQDRSYNEQFF | TGTGCCAGCAGCCAAGATCGCAGTTACAATGAGCAGTTCTTC | - | TRBV14 | many | TRBJ2-1
CSVNILAGADTQYF | TGCAGCGTAAACATTCTAGCTGGCGCAGATACGCAGTATTTT | - | TRBV29-1 | many | TRBJ2-3
CASSQLAGGRETQYF | TGTGCCAGCAGCCAACTAGCGGGAGGGAGGGAGACCCAGTACTTC | TRBD2 | TRBV5-4 | few | TRBJ2-5
CASSLASGGSRSSYEQYF | TGTGCCAGCAGCTTAGCTAGCGGGGGGTCTAGGAGCTCCTACGAGCAGTACTTC | TRBD2 | TRBV7-2 | many | TRBJ2-7
CAWTSGGYEQFF | TGTGCCTGGACTAGCGGGGGCTATGAGCAGTTCTTC | TRBD2 | TRBV30 | many | TRBJ2-1
CASRRTGGLTEAFF | TGTGCCAGCAGACGGACAGGAGGATTAACTGAAGCTTTCTTT | TRBD1 | TRBV6-1 | many | TRBJ1-1
CASSQVGPGVYTF | TGTGCCAGCAGCCAAGTTGGTCCAGGGGTATACACCTTC | - | TRBV3-1 | many | TRBJ1-2
CASSSVSSYAYEQYF | TGTGCCAGCAGTTCCGTGAGTTCTTACGCCTACGAGCAGTACTTC | - | TRBV28 | - | TRBJ2-7
CSAGGFEVAVWKPVSSTDTQYF | TGCAGTGCTGGAGGGTTCGAGGTGGCAGTCTGGAAACCGGTTTCTAGCACAGATACGCAGTATTTT | - | TRBV20-1 | medium-sized | TRBJ2-3
CASSPSAARAKNIQYF | TGTGCCAGCAGCCCATCCGCGGCACGGGCCAAAAACATTCAGTACTTC | - | TRBV6-5 | many | TRBJ2-4
CSARVKGIVTQYF | TGCAGTGCTAGAGTTAAGGGAATAGTTACGCAGTATTTT | - | TRBV20-1 | many | TRBJ2-3
CASSLHETGIGETQYF | TGTGCCAGCAGCCTCCACGAGACAGGGATCGGGGAGACCCAGTACTTC | TRBD1 | TRBV28 | many | TRBJ2-5
CASSLDRGTDTQYF | TGCGCCAGCAGCTTGGACAGGGGAACAGATACGCAGTATTTT | TRBD1 | TRBV5-1 | medium-sized | TRBJ2-3
CASSLEGPYNSPLHF | TGCGCCAGCAGTCTTGAAGGGCCCTATAATTCACCCCTCCACTTT | - | TRBV5-1 | - | TRBJ1-6
CASSNRQLGEAFF | TGTGCCAGCAGTAACAGACAGTTAGGAGAAGCTTTCTTT | - | TRBV12-3/TRBV12-4 | few | TRBJ1-1
CASSPTRGSYNEQFF | TGTGCCAGCTCACCCACGCGAGGTTCCTACAATGAGCAGTTCTTC | - | TRBV18 | many | TRBJ2-1
CAGGQEPYEQYF | TGTGCCGGGGGACAGGAGCCCTACGAGCAGTACTTC | TRBD1 | TRBV7-9 | many | TRBJ2-7
CASSQRAGSSYNEQFF | TGTGCCAGCAGCCAAAGAGCGGGAAGCTCCTACAATGAGCAGTTCTTC | TRBD2 | TRBV14 | - | TRBJ2-1
CASSQDVRTQYF | TGCGCCAGCAGCCAGGATGTTCGTACGCAGTATTTT | - | TRBV5-1 | many | TRBJ2-3
CASSLDPGTSGDTQYF | TGTGCCAGCAGCTTGGACCCCGGGACTAGCGGAGATACGCAGTATTTT | TRBD2 | TRBV5-5 | many | TRBJ2-3
CASSQARRGRSGQPQHF | TGTGCCAGCAGCCAAGCCCGCAGGGGGCGGTCGGGCCAGCCCCAGCATTTT | TRBD1 | TRBV4-2 | - | TRBJ1-5
CASSQDYGYTF | TGTGCCAGCAGTCAGGACTATGGCTACACCTTC | - | TRBV6-1 | - | TRBJ1-2
CASSLLGTYGLFF | TGTGCCAGCAGTTTATTGGGGACATATGGACTGTTTTTT | - | TRBV28 | medium-sized | TRBJ1-4
CASSPYRGSPETQYF | TGTGCCAGCAGCCCGTACAGGGGCTCACCGGAGACCCAGTACTTC | TRBD1 | TRBV7-6 | - | TRBJ2-5
CASNFGTSGHNEQFF | TGTGCCAGCAATTTTGGGACTAGCGGGCACAATGAGCAGTTCTTC | TRBD2 | TRBV2 | many | TRBJ2-1
CASSLQGPNTEAFF | TGCGCCAGCAGCTTGCAGGGGCCGAACACTGAAGCTTTCTTT | - | TRBV5-1 | many | TRBJ1-1
CASSLMGRGMNTEAFF | TGTGCCAGCAGCTTAATGGGCAGGGGGATGAACACTGAAGCTTTCTTT | TRBD1 | TRBV7-3 | many | TRBJ1-1
CSARDSGHEANSPLHF | TGCAGTGCTAGAGATTCAGGTCACGAAGCCAATTCACCCCTCCACTTT | - | TRBV20-1 | many | TRBJ1-6
CATSGTSGNNEQFF | TGTGCCACCAGTGGGACTAGCGGGAACAATGAGCAGTTCTTC | TRBD2 | TRBV24-1 | many | TRBJ2-1
CASSLSSYANQETQYF | TGTGCCAGCAGCTTAAGTTCCTACGCGAACCAAGAGACCCAGTACTTC | - | TRBV7-6 | many | TRBJ2-5
CASSSYRTNTGELFF | TGTGCCAGCAGCTCCTACAGGACGAACACCGGGGAGCTGTTTTTT | - | TRBV7-2 | few | TRBJ2-2
CASSRDRGLGEQYF | TGTGCCAGCAGCCGGGACAGGGGTTTGGGTGAGCAGTACTTC | TRBD1 | TRBV5-8 | - | TRBJ2-7
CSVVRGAVVNTEAFF | TGCAGCGTTGTGCGGGGGGCAGTGGTGAACACTGAAGCTTTCTTT | - | TRBV29-1 | - | TRBJ1-1
CASSLGLAGVYEQYF | TGTGCCAGCAGCTTAGGACTAGCGGGAGTCTACGAGCAGTACTTC | TRBD2 | TRBV7-9 | many | TRBJ2-7
CASSSSRDDEQFF | TGTGCCAGCAGCTCCTCCAGGGACGATGAGCAGTTCTTC | - | TRBV7-3 | few | TRBJ2-1
CASSLAYLRGNHSYNEQFF | TGTGCCAGCAGCTTAGCGTATTTGCGGGGGAACCACTCCTACAATGAGCAGTTCTTC | TRBD2 | TRBV7-9 | medium-sized | TRBJ2-1